A single sample gave rise to the 26 T cell receptor beta chains below, sequenced in a study of identical twins. TCRdb reprocessed the 5' RACE reads via MiXCR and lists one record per CDR3 protein. The data show about 920,000 distinct CDR3 sequences, approximately 13% seen once. These data also formed part of another study, on yellow fever vaccine responses in identical twins.

Sequencing was carried out using PBMCs. The receptor source for this set is a woman younger than 35 in good health.

J is TRBJ1-4 and V is TRBV6-5; tentatively, D is TRBD1 (5 bases). V shed 4 bases and J shed 0 bases, with 15 bases lying between them. The CDR3 runs to 17 residues. The germline V gene has CDR1 MNHEY and CDR2 SVGAGI. The CDR3 DNA sequence: TGTGCCAGCAGTTCCCTGACAGCCTCCTCAACTAATGAAAAACTGTTTTTT. Translation: CASSSLTASSTNEKLFF.

The gene calls are TRBV6-5 and TRBJ1-1; D might be TRBD1 (5 bases). Germline V gene data show CDR1 as MNHEY and CDR2 as SVGAGI. With 2 bases removed from V and 2 bases from J, the gap between germline ends came to 15 bases. The CDR3 loop spans 16 amino acids. The CDR3 is CASSYGRGVGNTEAFF. The CDR3 region has the DNA TGTGCCAGCAGTTACGGCCGGGGGGTTGGAAACACTGAAGCTTTCTTT.

This clonotype was observed at least ten times. V usage is TRBV12-3 or TRBV12-4 and J usage is TRBJ2-5; 8 positions agree with TRBD2. The CDR3 extends over 14 amino acids. The junction had 2 bases not matched to a gene; V was cut back by 4 bases and J by 1 base. The DNA for the CDR3 is TGTGCCAGCAGTTCAGCGGGGGCCCAAGAGACCCAGTACTTC. Its protein is CASSSAGAQETQYF.

This clonotype showed up just a few times. The gene calls are TRBV28 and TRBJ2-2, with a tentative D call TRBD2 (6 bases). This CDR3 has 16 amino acids. V was shortened by 5 bases and J by 7 bases, with 20 bases between the two germline ends. The germline V gene encodes CDR1 MDHEN and CDR2 SYDVKM. For the CDR3, the DNA is TGTGCCAGCAGTCCCTGGACGGCATCGGGGGACGGGGAGCTGTTTTTT. It yields the protein CASSPWTASGDGELFF.

This clonotype has only a few counts. This sequence joins TRBV5-1 and TRBJ2-2; 7 bases map to TRBD1. Germline lookup yields CDR1 SGHRS and CDR2 YFSETQ. The junction had 7 bases not matched to a gene; V was cut back by 2 bases and J by 3 bases. This CDR3 is built from 16 residues. CDR3 bases: TGCGCCAGCAGCTTAAGAACAGGGGTATACACCGGGGAGCTGTTTTTT. Amino acid sequence: CASSLRTGVYTGELFF.

This clonotype was detected a few times. The chain combines TRBV2 with TRBJ2-7, with 9 positions matching TRBD1. CDR3 length: 15 residues. CDR1 SNHLY and CDR2 FYNNEI come from the germline V gene. V dropped 1 base and J dropped 2; count of bases not matched to a gene: 3. The CDR3 DNA follows: TGTGCCAGCAGTGAAGGGGGACAGGGCACCTACGAGCAGTACTTC. This translates into CASSEGGQGTYEQYF.

The chain carries TRBV27 and TRBJ2-2; TRBD1 agrees at 7 bases. Trimming at V came to 7 bases and at J to 9 bases, leaving 17 bases not matched to a gene. CDR1 MNHEY and CDR2 SMNVEV come from the germline V gene (reference sequence). The CDR3 has 16 amino acids. CDR3 in amino acids: CASTHKSRGRSRELFF. The CDR3 nucleotides read TGTGCCAGCACCCATAAGTCGAGGGGGCGTAGCCGGGAGCTGTTTTTT.

Ten or more counts support this clonotype. The chain has TRBV5-1 and TRBJ2-7, with TRBD2 matching 11 bases. Unmatched junction bases numbered 12, after V lost 5 bases and J lost 5 bases. CDR3 length: 16 amino acids. In germline, CDR1 is SGHRS, CDR2 YFSETQ. The CDR3 loop reads CASRSYRTSGRNEQYF. DNA for the CDR3: TGCGCCAGCAGATCCTACCGAACTAGCGGGAGAAACGAGCAGTACTTC.

CDR3: CASGTGGGYTF. The CDR3 region has the DNA TGTGCCAGCGGGACAGGGGGTGGCTACACCTTC. The V gene is TRBV10-3, the J gene TRBJ1-2, with 11 positions matching TRBD1. The germline CDR1 and CDR2 sequences are ENHRY and SYGVKD. The CDR3 runs 11 residues. Germline trimming cut 10 bases from V and 7 bases from J; bases unmatched to any gene: 2.

This clonotype has a handful of counts. This rearrangement joins TRBV6-2 or TRBV6-3 to TRBJ2-7, with D tentatively TRBD1 or TRBD2 (5 bases each). CDR1 is MNHEY, CDR2 SVGEGT, per germline. CDR3 length: 12 amino acids. V lost 6 bases to trimming and J lost 3 bases, with 9 bases between them. CDR3 loop: CASRGPNYEQYV. The CDR3 region has the DNA TGTGCCAGCAGGGGACCAAACTACGAGCAGTACGTC.

This chain links TRBV3-1 with TRBJ2-2; either TRBD1 or TRBD2 may fit D (6 bases each). Trimming removed 2 bases at V and 8 bases at J, with 21 bases between. Looked up from germline, CDR1 is LGHDT and CDR2 is YNNKEL (reference sequence). This CDR3 contains 17 residues. CDR3 residues: CASSQIPAGHKAGELFF. The CDR3 coding sequence is TGTGCCAGCAGCCAAATCCCTGCGGGACACAAGGCTGGGGAGCTGTTTTTT.

This clonotype was counted between two and nine times. The V and J genes are TRBV4-1 and TRBJ2-7, with TRBD2 matching 14 bases. Germline V lookup: CDR1 MGHRA, CDR2 YSYEKL. The V and J ends lost 3 bases and 9 bases, in that order; junction bases with no gene match: 7. The CDR3 loop spans 15 amino acids. The DNA for the CDR3 is TGCGCCAGCAGCCATCCGGGACTAGCGGGAGTCGGGCAGTACTTC. It is translated as CASSHPGLAGVGQYF.

The chain has TRBV6-1 and TRBJ2-3; D gene uncertain. With 6 bases removed from V and 2 bases from J, the gap between germline ends came to 9 bases. Looked up from germline, CDR1 is MNHNS and CDR2 is SASEGT. The CDR3 has 13 amino acids. The CDR3 nucleotides read TGTGCCAGCAGCTGGGCTAACACAGATACGCAGTATTTT. Translating gives CASSWANTDTQYF.

The table lists this clonotype with a few counts. This sequence joins TRBV19 and TRBJ1-2, with a tentative D call TRBD1 (5 bases). Germline V gives CDR1 LNHDA, CDR2 SQIVND (reference sequence). Trimming took off 1 base at V and 6 bases at J, with 9 bases between the two ends. The length of the CDR3 is 13 residues. The CDR3 bases are TGTGCCAGTAGTATAGGGCCGGGGGATGGCTACACCTTC. Its translation: CASSIGPGDGYTF.

This clonotype was recorded many times. At one end, the junction sequence differs from germline, possibly due to a read error. V gene TRBV5-1 combines with J gene TRBJ2-1, with 7 bases matching TRBD2. The CDR3 extends over 15 amino acids. In germline, CDR1 is SGHRS, CDR2 YFSETQ. The DNA for the CDR3 is TGTGCCAGCAGCTTAGGGCGGGGGACCTACAATGAGCAGTTCTTC. It translates to CASSLGRGTYNEQFF.

The J gene is TRBJ2-1, the V gene TRBV6-1; possible D gene TRBD2, 5 bases. V lost 6 bases, J lost 6 bases, and 12 bases lay in between. The V gene's germline CDR1 is MNHNS and CDR2 SASEGT. The CDR3 has 13 amino acids. For the CDR3, the DNA is TGTGCCAGCAGACCGGGGAGTTTCAATGAGCAGTTCTTC. Protein product: CASRPGSFNEQFF.

Of note for this clonotype: A much larger clone differs from this one at a single base, so this may be a read error. The chain is built from TRBV25-1 and TRBJ2-6; D is undetermined. Germline V gene sequence: CDR1 MGHDK, CDR2 SYGVNS. Deletions cut 2 bases from V and 2 bases from J, with 4 bases between. The CDR3 contains 14 residues. This CDR3 is CASSEGAGANVLTF. The CDR3 nucleotides read TGTGCCAGCAGTGAAGGGGCTGGGGCCAACGTCCTGACTTTC.

This chain uses TRBV20-1 with TRBJ2-2; D is possibly TRBD1 or TRBD2 (5 bases each). The CDR3 totals 14 residues. The V gene's germline CDR1 is DFQATT and CDR2 SNEGSKA (reference sequence). V dropped 2 bases and J dropped 7 bases, with 14 bases sitting between them. The CDR3 DNA reads TGCAGTGCTAGAATGGGCCTTGGGGGCGGGGAGCTGTTTTTT. Protein: CSARMGLGGGELFF.

This rearrangement joins TRBV3-1 to TRBJ2-3; 14 bases are a match to TRBD2. Germline loops: CDR1 LGHDT, CDR2 YNNKEL (reference sequence). Trimming cost V 7 bases and J 5 bases; bases outside gene matches: 5. The CDR3 has 15 amino acids. In nucleotides, the CDR3 is TGTGCCAGCAATCGACTAGCGGGAGGGGTAGATACGCAGTATTTT. Its protein is CASNRLAGGVDTQYF.

This clonotype has only a few counts. The chain carries TRBV28 and TRBJ2-2, with 9 bases lining up with TRBD1. Germline V lookup: CDR1 MDHEN, CDR2 SYDVKM. V gave up 2 bases and J gave up 2 bases; unmatched junction bases: 9. The CDR3 loop spans 18 amino acids. In nucleotides, the CDR3 is TGTGCCAGCAGTTTAACCCCTGGGGGACAGGGAAACACCGGGGAGCTGTTTTTT. Translation gives CASSLTPGGQGNTGELFF.

The genes are TRBV24-1 and TRBJ2-2; D tentatively fits TRBD1 or TRBD2 (5 bases each). Germline CDR1 and CDR2: KGHDR and SFDVKD. The CDR3 loop spans 14 amino acids. Trimming cost V 9 bases and J 5 bases, with 15 bases left between them. The DNA of the CDR3 is TGTGCCACCCCCGGTCGGGGCAATACCGGGGAGCTGTTTTTT. This gives the protein CATPGRGNTGELFF.

CDR3 DNA sequence: TGTGCCAGTAGTATGCAGGGTGGCGGCTACACCTTC. This translates into CASSMQGGGYTF. This rearrangement joins TRBV19 to TRBJ1-2, with D possibly matching TRBD1 (5 bases). The CDR3 runs to 12 residues. Trimming took 3 bases from V and 8 from J, leaving 10 bases between them. CDR1 LNHDA and CDR2 SQIVND come from the germline V gene (reference sequence).

The table lists this clonotype with many counts. The rearrangement links TRBV9 to TRBJ2-5; D ambiguous. The V end was cut by 0 bases, the J end by 5 bases, with 8 bases between. Germline V gene data show CDR1 as SGDLS and CDR2 as YYNGEE. CDR3 length: 13 amino acids. Here the CDR3 reads CASSVGSMETQYF. The DNA of the CDR3 is TGTGCCAGCAGCGTAGGATCTATGGAGACCCAGTACTTC.

This clonotype was recorded a few times. The V call is TRBV29-1, the J call TRBJ2-1, with TRBD2 as a possible D gene (5 bases). This CDR3 is built from 14 residues. CDR1 SQVTM and CDR2 ANQGSEA come from the germline V gene. V dropped 4 bases and J dropped 11 bases, with 21 bases sitting between them. The CDR3 reads CSVGASGPEGKQFF. As DNA, the CDR3 is TGCAGCGTTGGGGCTTCGGGCCCCGAGGGAAAGCAGTTCTTC.

This clonotype was seen ten or more times. The gene calls are TRBV6-2 or TRBV6-3 and TRBJ2-7; 8 bases match TRBD2. The CDR3 has 14 residues. Trimming took 4 bases from V and 2 from J; bases not matched to a gene: 4. Germline values: CDR1 MNHEY, CDR2 SVGEGT. The CDR3 is CASSLAGRTYEQYV. CDR3 nucleotide sequence: TGTGCCAGCAGTTTAGCGGGGAGGACCTACGAGCAGTACGTC.

The chain uses TRBV20-1 and TRBJ2-3; TRBD2 agrees at 10 bases. The CDR3 is made up of 15 amino acids. Germline V lookup: CDR1 DFQATT, CDR2 SNEGSKA (reference sequence). V lost 1 base and J lost 3; bases outside the gene matches: 4. The CDR3 DNA reads as TGCAGTGCTAGAGGGGTTAGCGGGGGGACAGATACGCAGTATTTT. It yields the protein CSARGVSGGTDTQYF.